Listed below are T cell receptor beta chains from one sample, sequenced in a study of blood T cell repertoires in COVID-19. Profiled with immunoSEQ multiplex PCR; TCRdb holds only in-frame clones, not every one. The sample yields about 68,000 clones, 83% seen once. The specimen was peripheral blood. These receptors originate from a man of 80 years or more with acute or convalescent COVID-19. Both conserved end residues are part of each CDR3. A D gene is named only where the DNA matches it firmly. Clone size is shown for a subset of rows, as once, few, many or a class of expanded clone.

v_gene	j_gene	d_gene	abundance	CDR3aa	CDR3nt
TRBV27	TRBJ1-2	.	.	CASSSGGARGYTF	TGTGCCAGCAGTTCCGGGGGGGCGAGGGGCTACACCTTC
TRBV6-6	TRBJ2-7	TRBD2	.	CASSSDLAASYEQYF	TGTGCCAGCAGTTCCGACCTAGCGGCCTCCTACGAGCAGTACTTC
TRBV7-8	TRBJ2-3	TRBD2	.	CASSLWRERDTQYF	TGTGCCAGCAGCTTATGGCGGGAGAGGGATACGCAGTATTTT
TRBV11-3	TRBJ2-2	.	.	CASTQGSSYTGELFF	TGTGCCAGCACCCAGGGAAGCTCCTACACCGGGGAGCTGTTTTTT
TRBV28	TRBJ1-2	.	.	CASSRLVGRSYGYTF	TGTGCCAGCAGCCGGTTGGTGGGGAGGTCCTATGGCTACACCTTC
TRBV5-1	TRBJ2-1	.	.	CASSWAPNSYNEQFF	TGCGCCAGCAGTTGGGCCCCGAATTCCTACAATGAGCAGTTCTTC
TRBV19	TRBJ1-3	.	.	CASSHRDFSGNTIYF	TGTGCCAGTAGCCATCGGGACTTCTCTGGAAACACCATATATTTT
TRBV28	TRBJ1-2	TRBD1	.	CASRGPRTGSRNYGYTF	TGTGCCAGCAGGGGTCCCCGGACAGGGTCTAGAAACTATGGCTACACCTTC
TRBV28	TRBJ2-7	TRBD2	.	CASIQNGGAYEQYF	TGTGCCAGCATCCAAAATGGGGGGGCCTACGAGCAGTACTTC
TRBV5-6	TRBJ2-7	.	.	CASTALGGSYEQYF	TGTGCCAGCACCGCCCTAGGAGGATCCTACGAGCAGTACTTC
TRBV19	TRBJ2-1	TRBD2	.	CASSMGVTSGGNEQFF	TGTGCCAGTAGTATGGGGGTTACTAGCGGGGGCAATGAGCAGTTCTTC
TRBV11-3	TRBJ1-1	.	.	CASSLIQGTEAFF	TGTGCCAGCAGCTTAATTCAGGGCACTGAAGCTTTCTTT
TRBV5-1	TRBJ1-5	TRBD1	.	CASSSGQGDSNQPQHF	TGCGCCAGCAGCTCTGGACAGGGGGATAGCAATCAGCCCCAGCATTTT
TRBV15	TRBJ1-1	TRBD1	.	CATSRGGTGGRNTEAFF	TGTGCCACCAGCAGAGGGGGGACAGGGGGAAGGAACACTGAAGCTTTCTTT
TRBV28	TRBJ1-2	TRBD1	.	CASSLGQGVYYGYTF	TGTGCCAGCAGTTTGGGACAGGGGGTTTACTATGGCTACACCTTC
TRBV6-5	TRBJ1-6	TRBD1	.	CASHRDSTNSPLHF	TGTGCCAGTCACCGGGACAGCACAAATTCACCCCTCCACTTT
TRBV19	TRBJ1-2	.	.	CASSPGGRHTF	TGTGCCAGTAGTCCCGGAGGCCGGCACACCTTC
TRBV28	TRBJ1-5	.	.	CASSIPTGTIQPQHF	TGTGCCAGCAGTATACCCACAGGGACAATTCAGCCCCAGCATTTT
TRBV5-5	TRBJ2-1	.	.	CASSWAWALNEQFF	TGTGCCAGCAGCTGGGCTTGGGCCTTGAATGAGCAGTTCTTC
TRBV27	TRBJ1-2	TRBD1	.	CASRTTGGGYGYTF	TGTGCCAGCAGGACTACAGGGGGCGGGTATGGCTACACCTTC
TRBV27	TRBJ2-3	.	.	CASGQDTDTQYF	TGTGCCAGCGGGCAGGACACAGATACGCAGTATTTT
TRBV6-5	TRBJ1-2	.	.	CASSPDRIPSYGYTF	TGTGCCAGCAGCCCCGACAGGATCCCATCCTATGGCTACACCTTC
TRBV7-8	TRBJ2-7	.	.	CATARASGEQYF	TGTGCCACCGCCAGGGCCTCGGGTGAGCAGTACTTC
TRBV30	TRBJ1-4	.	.	CAWSVVGLGNEKLFF	TGTGCCTGGAGTGTTGTGGGTCTAGGTAATGAAAAACTGTTTTTT
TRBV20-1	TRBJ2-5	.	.	CSASKTAQETQYF	TGCAGTGCTAGTAAGACAGCTCAAGAGACCCAGTACTTC
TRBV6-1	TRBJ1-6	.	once	CASSEALTGYNSPLHF	TGTGCCAGCAGTGAAGCACTTACAGGCTATAATTCACCCCTCCACTTT
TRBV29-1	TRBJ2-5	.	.	CSVYSQETQYF	TGCAGCGTGTACAGCCAAGAGACCCAGTACTTC
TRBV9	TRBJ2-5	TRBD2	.	CASSLLGGTIQETQYF	TGTGCCAGCAGCCTCCTCGGGGGGACTATCCAAGAGACCCAGTACTTC
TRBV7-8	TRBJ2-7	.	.	CASSLEAGSHDTYEQYF	TGTGCCAGCAGCTTAGAGGCGGGGTCCCATGATACCTACGAGCAGTACTTC
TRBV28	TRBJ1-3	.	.	CASSGPGSGNTIYF	TGTGCCAGCAGCGGTCCTGGCTCTGGAAACACCATATATTTT
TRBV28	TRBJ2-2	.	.	CASSFGGGHSGELFF	TGTGCCAGCAGTTTCGGAGGGGGCCACTCCGGGGAGCTGTTTTTT